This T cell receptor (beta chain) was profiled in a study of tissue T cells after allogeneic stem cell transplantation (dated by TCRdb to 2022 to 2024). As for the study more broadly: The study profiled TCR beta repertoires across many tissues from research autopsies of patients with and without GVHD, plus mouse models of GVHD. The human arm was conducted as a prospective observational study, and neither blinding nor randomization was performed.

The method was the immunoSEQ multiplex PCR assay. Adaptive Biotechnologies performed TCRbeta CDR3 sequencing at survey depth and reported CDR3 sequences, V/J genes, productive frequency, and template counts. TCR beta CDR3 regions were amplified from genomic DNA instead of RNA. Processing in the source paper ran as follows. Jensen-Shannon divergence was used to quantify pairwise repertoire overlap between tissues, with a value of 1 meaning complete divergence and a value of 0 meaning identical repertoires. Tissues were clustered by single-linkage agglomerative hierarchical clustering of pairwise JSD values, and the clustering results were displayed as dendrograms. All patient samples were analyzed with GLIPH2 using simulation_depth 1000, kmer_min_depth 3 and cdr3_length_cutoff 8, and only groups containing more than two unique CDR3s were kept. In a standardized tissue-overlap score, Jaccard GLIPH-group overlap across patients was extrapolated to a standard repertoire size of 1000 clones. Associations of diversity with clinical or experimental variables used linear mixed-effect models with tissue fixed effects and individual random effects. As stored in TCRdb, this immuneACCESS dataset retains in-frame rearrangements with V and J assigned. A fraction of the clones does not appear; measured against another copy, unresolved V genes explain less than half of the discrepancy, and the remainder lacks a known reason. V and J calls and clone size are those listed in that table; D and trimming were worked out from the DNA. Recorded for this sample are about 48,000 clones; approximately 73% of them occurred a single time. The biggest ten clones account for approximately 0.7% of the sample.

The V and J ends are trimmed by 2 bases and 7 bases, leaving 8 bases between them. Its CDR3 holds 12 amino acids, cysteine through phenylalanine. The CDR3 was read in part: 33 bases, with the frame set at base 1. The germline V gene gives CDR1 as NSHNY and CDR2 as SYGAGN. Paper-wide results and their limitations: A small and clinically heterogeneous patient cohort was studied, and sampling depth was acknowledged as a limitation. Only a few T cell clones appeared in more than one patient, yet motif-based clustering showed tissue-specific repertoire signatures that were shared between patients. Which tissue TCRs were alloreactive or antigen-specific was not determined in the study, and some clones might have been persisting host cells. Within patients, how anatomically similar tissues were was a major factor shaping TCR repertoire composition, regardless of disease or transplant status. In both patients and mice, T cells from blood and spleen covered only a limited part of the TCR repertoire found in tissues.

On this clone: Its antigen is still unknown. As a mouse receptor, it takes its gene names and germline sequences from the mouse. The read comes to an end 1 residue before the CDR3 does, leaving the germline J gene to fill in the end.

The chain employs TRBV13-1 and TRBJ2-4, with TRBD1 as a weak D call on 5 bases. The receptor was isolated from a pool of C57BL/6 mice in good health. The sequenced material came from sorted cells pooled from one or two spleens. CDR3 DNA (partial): TGTGCCAGCAGTGACAGGGCGGACACCTTGTAC. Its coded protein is CASSDRADTLY. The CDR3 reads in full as CASSDRADTLYF.